Listed below are T cell receptor beta chains from one sample, sequenced in a study of blood T cell repertoires in COVID-19. The protocol was immunoSEQ multiplex PCR, while the TCRdb copy is restricted to in-frame clones and leaves out a portion. The sample carries approximately 190,000 clones, more than 80% recorded once. The sample consisted of peripheral blood. The source is a man between 45 and 60 years old with acute or convalescent COVID-19. Both conserved end residues are part of each CDR3. Each record gives: D gene, J gene, clone size, V gene, CDR3 DNA, CDR3 protein. D genes are given only for firm matches. Where a row states a size, it is once, few, many or the class of an expanded clone; other rows omit it.

d_gene: -; j_gene: TRBJ2-5; abundance: -; v_gene: TRBV4-1; CDR3nt: TGCGCCAGCAGCCAAGATTCCGGGGGAATAGGAGAGACCCAGTACTTC; CDR3aa: CASSQDSGGIGETQYF
d_gene: TRBD2; j_gene: TRBJ2-1; abundance: -; v_gene: TRBV18; CDR3nt: TGTGCCAGCTCACCTTCGCGGGGGGAGTACAATGAGCAGTTCTTC; CDR3aa: CASSPSRGEYNEQFF
d_gene: TRBD1; j_gene: TRBJ2-3; abundance: few; v_gene: TRBV5-5; CDR3nt: TGTGCCAGCAACCTGGGGGACAGGGGGGCGACAGATACGCAGTATTTT; CDR3aa: CASNLGDRGATDTQYF
d_gene: -; j_gene: TRBJ1-4; abundance: -; v_gene: TRBV7-9; CDR3nt: TGTGCCAGCAGCCCCGGGGTTCCAGTAGCTAATGAAAAACTGTTTTTT; CDR3aa: CASSPGVPVANEKLFF
d_gene: TRBD2; j_gene: TRBJ2-1; abundance: -; v_gene: TRBV18; CDR3nt: TGTGCCAGCTCACAGGGACTAGAGACCAATGAGCAGTTCTTC; CDR3aa: CASSQGLETNEQFF
d_gene: TRBD1; j_gene: TRBJ2-3; abundance: -; v_gene: TRBV28; CDR3nt: TGTGCCAGCAGTTTCAGTGACAGGGTTACGCAGTATTTT; CDR3aa: CASSFSDRVTQYF
d_gene: TRBD1; j_gene: TRBJ2-6; abundance: -; v_gene: TRBV28; CDR3nt: TGTGCCACTCAAAGAGTGGGACAGGGCTCTGGGGCCAACGTCCTGACTTTC; CDR3aa: CATQRVGQGSGANVLTF
d_gene: TRBD1; j_gene: TRBJ1-4; abundance: -; v_gene: TRBV27; CDR3nt: TGTGCCAGCAGGGAGACAGGGCTTCCTGAAAAACTGTTTTTT; CDR3aa: CASRETGLPEKLFF
d_gene: TRBD2; j_gene: TRBJ2-7; abundance: -; v_gene: TRBV27; CDR3nt: TGTGCCAGCAGTCCCAGACTAGCGGAGACCTACGAGCAGTACTTC; CDR3aa: CASSPRLAETYEQYF
d_gene: -; j_gene: TRBJ2-5; abundance: -; v_gene: TRBV5-1; CDR3nt: TGCGCCAGCAGCCGCGGGATCCAAGAGACCCAGTACTTC; CDR3aa: CASSRGIQETQYF
d_gene: TRBD1; j_gene: TRBJ1-2; abundance: -; v_gene: TRBV9; CDR3nt: TGTGCCAGCAGCCACGACCCGGGACAGGGGTTATTAGTCTATGGCTACACCTTC; CDR3aa: CASSHDPGQGLLVYGYTF
d_gene: -; j_gene: TRBJ1-6; abundance: -; v_gene: TRBV5-5; CDR3nt: TGTGCCAGCAGCTTGGGAGTGGTGGCGGCCCATTCACCCCTCCACTTT; CDR3aa: CASSLGVVAAHSPLHF
d_gene: -; j_gene: TRBJ2-5; abundance: -; v_gene: TRBV18; CDR3nt: TGTGCCAGCTCACCCCAGTCGGACTTGCAAGAGACCCAGTACTTC; CDR3aa: CASSPQSDLQETQYF
d_gene: -; j_gene: TRBJ2-7; abundance: -; v_gene: TRBV28; CDR3nt: TGTGCCAGCAGTGTGCTCCGGGGTCCTTCCTATTACGAGCAGTACTTC; CDR3aa: CASSVLRGPSYYEQYF